Presented here are 21 T cell receptor beta chains from one specimen sequenced in a study of response to subunit inactivated influenza vaccine. TCRdb reprocessed the RT-PCR reads via MiXCR and lists one record per CDR3 protein. The table lists about 540,000 distinct CDR3 sequences, 20% to 25% of them singletons. The data also belong to a second study, concerning T cells expressing NK-cell markers. This second report adds: cDNA encoding TCR beta was synthesized via 5'RACE template switching incorporating UMIs.

This material consisted of CD4+ T cells sorted from PBMCs, taken 11 to 12 days after vaccination. Every receptor here comes from a man aged 45-60 years who received an inactivated influenza vaccine.

This CDR3 is CASSLEGYGSGANVLTF. DNA of the CDR3: TGTGCCAGCAGTTTAGAGGGCTACGGCTCTGGGGCCAACGTCCTGACTTTC. The chain links TRBV12-3 or TRBV12-4 to TRBJ2-6, with unresolved D. The CDR3 spans 17 residues. The V gene lost 1 base and the J gene lost 0 bases, with 10 bases spanning the gap.

The chain employs TRBV9 and TRBJ2-6; the match to TRBD2 covers 8 bases. J was trimmed by 2 bases and V by 4 bases; bases with no gene match: 2. The CDR3 runs to 15 residues. Germline CDR1 and CDR2: SGDLS and YYNGEE. CDR3 protein: CASSREGTGANVLTF. The CDR3 DNA is TGTGCCAGCAGCCGGGAGGGTACTGGGGCCAACGTCCTGACTTTC.

This chain connects TRBV2 to TRBJ1-5; a weak D match, TRBD1 (5 bases). Looked up from germline, CDR1 is SNHLY and CDR2 is FYNNEI. This CDR3 has 14 amino acids. Trimming took 6 bases from V and 5 from J, leaving 14 bases between them. The CDR3 is CASSIDSQYQPQHF. The CDR3 region has the DNA TGTGCCAGCAGCATCGACAGTCAATATCAGCCCCAGCATTTT.

This clonotype was recorded many times. The chain combines TRBV7-2 with TRBJ2-1; 9 nucleotides match TRBD2. The junction had 9 bases not matched to a gene; V was cut back by 0 bases and J by 9 bases. Germline CDR1 SGHTA, CDR2 FQGNSA. This CDR3 is 16 amino acids long. CDR3 protein: CASSLAGGLAGREQFF. The CDR3 nucleotides are TGTGCCAGCAGCTTAGCGGGTGGGCTAGCGGGGCGTGAGCAGTTCTTC.

The table lists this clonotype with a few counts. This chain uses TRBV12-3 or TRBV12-4 with TRBJ1-1; 10 nucleotides agree with TRBD1. Trimming cost V 4 bases and J 10 bases; bases outside gene matches: 6. The CDR3 spans 13 residues. In nucleotides, the CDR3 is TGTGCCAGCAGTTCACGACAGGGGGCGGGAGCTTTCTTT. Protein product: CASSSRQGAGAFF.

The J gene is TRBJ2-1, the V gene TRBV12-3 or TRBV12-4; possibly TRBD2 for D (7 bases). The CDR3 length is 15 residues. V was cut by 3 bases and J by 7 bases, with 16 bases left in between. This CDR3 is CASSLAGAFGNEQFF. CDR3 coding DNA: TGTGCCAGCAGTTTGGCGGGGGCCTTCGGTAATGAGCAGTTCTTC.

V is TRBV6-6 and J is TRBJ2-5, with D unresolved. V lost 0 bases and J lost 5, with 7 bases in between. CDR1 is MNHNY, CDR2 SVGAGI, per germline (reference sequence). CDR3 length: 13 residues. DNA of the CDR3: TGTGCCAGCAGTTACTCTTGGTGGGAGACCCAGTACTTC. Translated: CASSYSWWETQYF.

This chain uses TRBV23-1 with TRBJ2-1; 9 bases match TRBD2. TRBV23-1 is filed as an ORF, its function uncertain. This CDR3 is built from 18 residues. Losses at the gene ends were 3 bases for V and 2 bases for J; bases not matched to a gene: 11. The DNA for the CDR3 is TGCGCCAGCAGTCATCGGACTAGCGTAGGGTTCGCCTACAATGAGCAGTTCTTC. This translates into CASSHRTSVGFAYNEQFF.

The rearrangement uses TRBV6-1 and TRBJ2-3; 8 nucleotides align to TRBD1. Germline CDR1 and CDR2: MNHNS and SASEGT. Trimming took 6 bases from V and 2 from J; bases not matched to a gene: 19. The CDR3 is 19 amino acids. This CDR3 is CASRPNPGGAAYFTDTQYF. The CDR3 DNA sequence: TGTGCCAGCAGGCCCAACCCAGGGGGCGCAGCGTATTTCACAGATACGCAGTATTTT.

The rearrangement joins TRBV10-3 to TRBJ1-6, with TRBD1 matching over 7 bases. Germline V lookup: CDR1 ENHRY, CDR2 SYGVKD. CDR3 length: 14 amino acids. With V trimmed by 6 bases and J by 13 bases, 12 bases remained unmatched. Written as DNA, the CDR3 is TGTGCCATCAGCCCTGAGGGACAGATCCTTCCCCTCCACTTT. Protein sequence: CAISPEGQILPLHF.

The genes are TRBV18 and TRBJ1-5, with a tentative D call TRBD1 (5 bases). Looked up from germline, CDR1 is KGHSH and CDR2 is LQKENI. CDR3 length: 14 residues. The V end was cut by 5 bases, the J end by 11 bases, with 19 bases between. CDR3 residues: CASSIEGRGEAQHF. CDR3 sequence (DNA): TGTGCCAGCTCAATAGAGGGGCGCGGAGAGGCCCAGCATTTT. Full variable domain (rest looked up from reference TRBV18 and TRBJ1-5): NAGVMQNPRHLVRRRGQEARLRCSPMKGHSHVYWYRQLPEEGLKFMVYLQKENIIDESGMPKERFSAEFPKEGPSILRIQQVVRGDSAAYFCASSIEGRGEAQHFGDGTRLSIL.

The chain joins TRBV29-1 to TRBJ2-1; no definite D call. V was clipped by 4 bases and J by 5 bases, with 12 bases between them. This CDR3 spans 13 amino acids. Germline V gene sequence: CDR1 SQVTM, CDR2 ANQGSEA. CDR3 sequence: CSVGSKLHNEQFF. Here the CDR3 DNA reads TGCAGCGTTGGTTCAAAGCTACACAATGAGCAGTTCTTC.

V gene TRBV5-1 combines with J gene TRBJ1-1; no clear D gene. CDR1 SGHRS and CDR2 YFSETQ come from the germline V gene. Trimming pared 4 bases from V and 2 bases from J, leaving 12 bases between. The CDR3 consists of 14 residues. CDR3 DNA: TGCGCCAGCAGCGGCCTTAGCGGAAACACTGAAGCTTTCTTT. This encodes CASSGLSGNTEAFF.

The chain is built from TRBV7-9 and TRBJ2-2; D is perhaps TRBD2 (6 bases). With 3 bases removed from V and 3 bases from J, the gap between germline ends came to 11 bases. This CDR3 is built from 15 residues. Germline V gene lookup returns CDR1 SEHNR and CDR2 FQNEAQ (reference sequence). Written as DNA, the CDR3 is TGTGCCAGCAGCTTTAAGCGGGCCGACACCGGGGAGCTGTTTTTT. Protein product: CASSFKRADTGELFF.

Regarding this clonotype: One end of the junction varies from germline; a read error may be responsible. J is TRBJ2-1 and V is TRBV2, with TRBD2 matching 12 bases. Germline V gene sequence: CDR1 SNHLY, CDR2 FYNNEI. The CDR3 totals 18 residues. The CDR3 sequence is CARSSGLTSGGTYNEQFF. The CDR3 DNA reads TGTGCCCGCAGTTCCGGCCTAACTAGCGGGGGGACCTACAATGAGCAGTTCTTC.

Here the CDR3 reads CASSLDMSAGGAGTQYF. Here the CDR3 DNA reads TGCGCCAGCAGCTTGGATATGTCGGCAGGGGGCGCGGGGACCCAGTACTTC. The chain uses TRBV5-1 and TRBJ2-5, with 8 bases matching TRBD1. The CDR3 length is 17 residues. The germline V gene has CDR1 SGHRS and CDR2 YFSETQ. Trimming cost V 0 bases and J 7 bases; bases outside gene matches: 14.

This clonotype has a count of ten or more. The chain couples TRBV5-5 to TRBJ1-2, with 9 bases aligning to TRBD1. Germline trimming cut 0 bases from V and 5 bases from J; bases unmatched to any gene: 2. The CDR3 is made up of 14 amino acids. Germline-derived CDR1 and CDR2 are SGHKS and YYEKEE (reference sequence). The CDR3 here is CASSLGTGAYGYTF. Here the CDR3 DNA reads TGTGCCAGCAGCTTGGGGACAGGGGCTTATGGCTACACCTTC.

V gene TRBV28 combines with J gene TRBJ2-7; TRBD2 is a possible D gene (7 bases). Germline V gives CDR1 MDHEN, CDR2 SYDVKM. V shed 5 bases and J shed 7 bases, with 15 bases lying between them. The CDR3 has 13 amino acids. CDR3 residues: CASSASGGGEQYF. For the CDR3, the DNA is TGTGCCAGCAGTGCTAGCGGAGGGGGAGAGCAGTACTTC.

The chain is built from TRBV2 and TRBJ2-5; D not resolved. Germline CDR1 is SNHLY and CDR2 is FYNNEI. Trimming took 3 bases from V and 4 from J, leaving 9 bases between them. The CDR3 is made up of 13 amino acids. CDR3 sequence reads: CASSDNRRETQYF. CDR3 sequence (DNA): TGTGCCAGCAGTGATAACCGCCGAGAGACCCAGTACTTC.

This clonotype was detected only a few times. This sequence joins TRBV5-1 and TRBJ2-2; maybe TRBD2 (6 bases). This CDR3 comprises 14 residues. Germline lookup yields CDR1 SGHRS and CDR2 YFSETQ. Trimming left V 2 bases short and J 5 bases short, with 10 bases between. The CDR3 DNA reads as TGCGCCAGCAGCTTTGAAAGCGGGACCGGGGAGCTGTTTTTT. This codes for CASSFESGTGELFF.

The V and J genes are TRBV20-1 and TRBJ2-7; D not certain. V gave up 6 bases and J gave up 2 bases, with 17 bases separating them. Germline loops: CDR1 DFQATT, CDR2 SNEGSKA (reference sequence). This CDR3 has 14 residues. The CDR3 DNA reads TGCAGTGCCGCAGAGACAATTCGGCCCTACGAGCAGTACTTC. It translates to CSAAETIRPYEQYF.